The sequence of this T cell receptor beta chain was determined in a study of CD8+ T cells in alopecia areata. Turning to the study itself: The study gave treated patients oral tofacitinib at 5 to 10 mg twice daily. A 6-month period off drug followed tofacitinib, which lasted 6 to 18 months. General observations from the study: There were also resident alphabeta T cells of normal skin sequenced in scalp samples.

Sequencing templates came from extracted RNA that was reverse transcribed into cDNA. Generated by immunoSEQ multiplex PCR, the TCRdb table keeps only in-frame clones and is missing some. The sample has 90,000 to 150,000 clones, approximately 53% seen once; the top ten hold approximately 0.5%. With respect to this clone: Its antigen is not identified.

The treatment was: oral pan-JAK inhibitor, 5-10 mg twice daily. Germline-derived CDR1 and CDR2 are SQVTM and ANQGSEA. V lost 4 bases, J lost 5 bases, and 8 bases lay in between. This CDR3 comprises 11 residues. The sequence was obtained from a human donor with alopecia areata. Sequencing was performed on CD4+ T cells sorted from blood, taken at week 4, from a patient treated with tofacitinib. The chain carries TRBV29-1 and TRBJ1-1; D is ambiguous. The CDR3 nucleotides are TGCAGCGTTGGCACGGTTACTGAAGCTTTCTTT. This encodes CSVGTVTEAFF.